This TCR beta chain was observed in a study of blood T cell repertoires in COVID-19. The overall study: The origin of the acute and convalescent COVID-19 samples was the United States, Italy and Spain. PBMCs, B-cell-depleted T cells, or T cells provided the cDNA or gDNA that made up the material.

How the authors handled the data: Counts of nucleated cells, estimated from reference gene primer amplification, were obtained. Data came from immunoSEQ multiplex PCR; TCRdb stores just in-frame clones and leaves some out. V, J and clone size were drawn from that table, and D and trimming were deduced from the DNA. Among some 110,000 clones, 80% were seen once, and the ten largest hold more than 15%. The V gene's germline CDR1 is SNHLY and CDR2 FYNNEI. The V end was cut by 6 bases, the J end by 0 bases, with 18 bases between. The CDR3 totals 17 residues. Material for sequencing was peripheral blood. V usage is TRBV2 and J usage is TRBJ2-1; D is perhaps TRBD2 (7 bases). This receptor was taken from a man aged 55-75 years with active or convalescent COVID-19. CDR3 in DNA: TGTGCCAGCAGCTACGGGGGGCCCCTTAGCTCCTACAATGAGCAGTTCTTC. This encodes CASSYGGPLSSYNEQFF.